This T cell receptor beta chain was found in a study of T cell responses to AZD1222 COVID-19 vaccine. The V end lost 3 bases, the J end lost 11 bases, and 13 bases lay between the germline ends. This CDR3 comprises 12 residues. Germline lookup yields CDR1 LGHDT and CDR2 YNNKEL (reference sequence). Produced via immunoSEQ multiplex PCR; TCRdb's table is partial and in-frame only. The profile shows 120,000 or so clones, 84% of them singletons. This TCR was sampled from an adult who received the AZD1222 COVID-19 vaccine. The chain is built from TRBV3-1 (or the pseudogene TRBV3-2) and TRBJ1-1, with D maybe TRBD1 (6 bases). The source was peripheral blood, collected 28 days after the second AZD1222 dose. The CDR3, as DNA: TGTGCCAGCAGCCATCCCCAGGGGACGGCTTTCTTT. Protein: CASSHPQGTAFF.